The 31 T cell receptor beta chains given below trace back to one sample, sequenced in a study of blood T cells in healthy people across ages. Next came a second PCR, run for about 7 to 12 cycles, which used a sample-barcoded 5' primer along with a J-beta primer mix. Each CDR3 protein gets one entry after TCRdb re-called the 5' RACE reads with MiXCR. The sample has about 1.5 million distinct CDR3 sequences, less than 45% seen once. The sample taken for sequencing was blood. These receptors were collected from a woman aged 18-30 years in good health.

Only a few counts were recorded for this clonotype. The chain couples TRBV6-6 to TRBJ1-5; possibly TRBD1 for D (6 bases). V was shortened by 5 bases and J by 5 bases, with 10 bases between the two germline ends. The CDR3 totals 13 residues. The germline V gene has CDR1 MNHNY and CDR2 SVGAGI (reference sequence). The CDR3 spells CASSTYRDQPQHF. The CDR3 DNA reads as TGTGCCAGCAGTACATACAGGGATCAGCCCCAGCATTTT.

This chain links TRBV24-1 with TRBJ2-5, with D tentatively TRBD1 (5 bases). The V and J ends lost 3 bases and 2 bases respectively, with 12 bases between them. Germline assignment: CDR1 KGHDR and CDR2 SFDVKD. The CDR3 length is 15 residues. The CDR3 loop is CATSDARTRQETQYF. The CDR3, as DNA: TGTGCCACCAGTGATGCGCGGACACGTCAAGAGACCCAGTACTTC.

This chain connects TRBV28 to TRBJ1-1; D perhaps matches TRBD1 (5 bases). CDR1 and CDR2 (germline): MDHEN, SYDVKM. This CDR3 spans 15 amino acids. V dropped 1 base and J dropped 4 bases, with 13 bases sitting between them. CDR3 residues: CASSLYNAGGTEAFF. CDR3 nucleotides: TGTGCCAGCAGTTTATATAACGCGGGGGGCACTGAAGCTTTCTTT. Together with reference TRBV28 and TRBJ1-1, the CDR3 gives the full variable domain: DVKVTQSSRYLVKRTGEKVFLECVQDMDHENMFWYRQDPGLGLRLIYFSYDVKMKEKGDIPEGYSVSREKKERFSLILESASTNQTSMYLCASSLYNAGGTEAFFGQGTRLTVV.

This clonotype has only a few counts. V is TRBV30 and J is TRBJ1-2; D ambiguous. This CDR3 is built from 13 residues. Looked up from germline, CDR1 is GTSNPN and CDR2 is SVGIG (reference sequence). V shed 5 bases and J shed 7 bases, with 17 bases lying between them. This CDR3 reads CAWGPAGRRGYTF. The CDR3 DNA reads as TGTGCCTGGGGCCCTGCCGGAAGGCGTGGCTACACCTTC.

The rearrangement joins TRBV12-3 or TRBV12-4 to TRBJ1-5; tentatively, D is TRBD1 (5 bases). CDR3 size: 17 residues. Trimming pared 5 bases from V and 0 bases from J, leaving 17 bases between. The CDR3 DNA is TGTGCCAGCAGTCCACTAAGGGGAGGAGCTAGCAATCAGCCCCAGCATTTT. This sequence encodes CASSPLRGGASNQPQHF.

V is TRBV7-9 and J is TRBJ2-3; tentative D call: TRBD1 (5 bases). Germline V gene sequence: CDR1 SEHNR, CDR2 FQNEAQ (reference sequence). The CDR3 extends over 17 amino acids. V lost 0 bases and J 0 bases, leaving 13 bases between the germline ends. The CDR3 sequence: CASSLARSGPSTDTQYF. The CDR3 bases are TGTGCCAGCAGCTTAGCGCGGTCAGGGCCGAGCACAGATACGCAGTATTTT.

The V call is TRBV3-1, the J call TRBJ1-1; D might be TRBD1 (5 bases). The CDR3 totals 13 residues. The V end lost 4 bases, the J end lost 6 bases, and 12 bases lay between the germline ends. The germline V gene has CDR1 LGHDT and CDR2 YNNKEL (reference sequence). The CDR3 coding sequence is TGTGCCAGCAGCCCAAGACTGGGGGCTGAAGCTTTCTTT. This translates into CASSPRLGAEAFF.

In this sample, this clonotype turned up many times. V gene TRBV6-5 combines with J gene TRBJ2-7, with 8 bases fitting TRBD1. The CDR3 spans 12 residues. V shed 5 bases and J 6 bases; nucleotides not matched to a gene: 3. CDR1 and CDR2 from the germline V gene are MNHEY and SVGAGI. CDR3: CASSDTGGEQYF. The CDR3 DNA is TGTGCCAGCAGTGACACAGGGGGCGAGCAGTACTTC.

The rearrangement joins TRBV21-1 to TRBJ1-2; the tabulated D call, TRBD1, remains unverified against the DNA. TRBV21-1 is noted as a pseudogene. This CDR3 spans 15 amino acids. The CDR3, as DNA: TGTGCCAGCAGCAAAGAAGGGGACAGGAAATATGGCTACACCTTC. It encodes CASSKEGDRKYGYTF.

This clonotype was detected only a few times. This rearrangement joins TRBV29-1 to TRBJ1-1, with D hard to call. Germline CDR1 SQVTM, CDR2 ANQGSEA. V was pared by 2 bases and J by 5 bases, with 9 bases between. The CDR3 is 12 amino acids. The CDR3 sequence: CSVEITGTEAFF. In nucleotides, the CDR3 is TGCAGCGTTGAAATCACTGGTACTGAAGCTTTCTTT. Using reference TRBV29-1 and TRBJ1-1 for the parts outside the CDR3, the full variable domain is SAVISQKPSRDICQRGTSLTIQCQVDSQVTMMFWYRQQPGQSLTLIATANQGSEATYESGFVIDKFPISRPNLTFSTLTVSNMSPEDSSIYLCSVEITGTEAFFGQGTRLTVV.

The chain combines TRBV18 with TRBJ2-1; unclear D gene. Germline V CDR1 and CDR2: KGHSH, LQKENI. Trimming took off 3 bases at V and 4 bases at J, with 16 bases between the two ends. The CDR3 is 16 residues long. CDR3 sequence: CASSPSVQAIYNEQFF. In nucleotides, the CDR3 is TGTGCCAGCTCACCCTCGGTCCAGGCGATATACAATGAGCAGTTCTTC.

The V gene is TRBV3-1, the J gene TRBJ2-7, with D maybe TRBD1 (6 bases). The CDR3 has 16 amino acids. The ends were cut back, 1 base at V and 0 bases at J, with 13 bases in the middle. Germline-derived CDR1 and CDR2 are LGHDT and YNNKEL (reference sequence). CDR3 protein: CASSQAQGQSSYEQYF. The CDR3 nucleotides are TGTGCCAGCAGCCAAGCCCAGGGGCAGAGCTCCTACGAGCAGTACTTC.

The chain is built from TRBV4-3 and TRBJ1-3; D is unclear. Germline V gene lookup returns CDR1 LGHNA and CDR2 YSLEER. This CDR3 has 15 amino acids. The V end lost 3 bases, the J end lost 4 bases, and 13 bases lay between the germline ends. DNA of the CDR3: TGCGCCAGCAGCCAGGGCGACCTGGCGGGAAACACCATATATTTT. Translated, it gives CASSQGDLAGNTIYF.

The chain employs TRBV29-1 and TRBJ2-2, with a tentative D call TRBD1 (5 bases). This CDR3 comprises 11 residues. Germline values: CDR1 SQVTM, CDR2 ANQGSEA. V was clipped by 5 bases and J by 4 bases, with 5 bases between them. CDR3 DNA: TGCAGCGTTCAGGGCACCGGGGAGCTGTTTTTT. Amino acids: CSVQGTGELFF.

V gene TRBV5-1 combines with J gene TRBJ2-7; D is perhaps TRBD1 or TRBD2 (5 bases each). Trimming cost V 3 bases and J 0 bases, with 10 bases left between them. CDR1 and CDR2 from the germline V gene are SGHRS and YFSETQ. The CDR3 is 14 residues long. The chain's CDR3 is CASSWDGSSYEQYF. The CDR3 DNA sequence: TGCGCCAGCAGCTGGGACGGAAGCTCCTACGAGCAGTACTTC.

The chain combines TRBV6-5 with TRBJ2-5; 12 bases are shared with TRBD2. The trim removed 2 bases at V and 11 bases at J, leaving 12 bases unmatched. The CDR3 length is 16 residues. Per the germline V gene, CDR1 is MNHEY and CDR2 is SVGAGI. CDR3 loop: CASSYQTSGSWNEQYF. CDR3 coding DNA: TGTGCCAGCAGTTACCAGACTAGCGGGAGTTGGAATGAGCAGTACTTC.

This clonotype was picked up a small number of times. The genes are TRBV20-1 and TRBJ1-6; 10 bases line up with TRBD1. The V gene end was trimmed by 3 bases and the J gene end by 10 bases; junction bases not matched to a gene: 12. This CDR3 region has 16 residues. CDR1 and CDR2 from the germline V gene are DFQATT and SNEGSKA (reference sequence). CDR3 nucleotides: TGCAGTGCTAGGGGACAGGGGACGAACGTGTACTCACCCCTCCACTTT. Amino acid sequence: CSARGQGTNVYSPLHF.

The chain recombines TRBV21-1 with TRBJ2-1; TRBD2, the table's D call, lacks a check against the DNA. TRBV21-1 is annotated as a pseudogene. The CDR3 is 12 amino acids. The CDR3, as DNA: TGTGCCAGCACCTTTTGCCCTTATGAGCAGTTCTTC. Its translation: CASTFCPYEQFF.

V gene TRBV20-1 combines with J gene TRBJ2-7; 7 nucleotides align to TRBD2. The length of the CDR3 is 19 residues. The germline gives CDR1 DFQATT, CDR2 SNEGSKA (reference sequence). The V segment lost 0 bases and the J segment 4 bases; nucleotides outside the gene matches: 21. This chain's CDR3 is CSARDPGLTGGGAVYEQYF. The CDR3 DNA reads as TGCAGTGCTAGAGATCCGGGACTAACGGGAGGTGGGGCAGTTTACGAGCAGTACTTC.

The chain employs TRBV15 and TRBJ1-1; 8 positions match TRBD1. CDR3 length: 15 amino acids. Germline V CDR1 and CDR2: LNHNV, YYDKDF (reference sequence). With 6 bases clipped from V and 3 bases from J, the junction kept 9 bases outside the gene matches. CDR3 sequence (DNA): TGTGCCACCAGTCGCCCCGCAGGGGGCTACACTGAAGCTTTCTTT. Translating it yields CATSRPAGGYTEAFF.

The V and J genes are TRBV7-2 and TRBJ2-7; 8 bases are shared with TRBD2. Germline V gene data show CDR1 as SGHTA and CDR2 as FQGNSA. CDR3 length: 13 residues. V dropped 5 bases and J dropped 2; count of bases not matched to a gene: 2. CDR3 sequence (DNA): TGTGCCAGCAGCACTAGCGGAGCCTACGAGCAGTACTTC. Its protein is CASSTSGAYEQYF.

The rearrangement joins TRBV27 to TRBJ1-5, with D uncertain. CDR3 length: 15 residues. Trimming cost V 3 bases and J 2 bases, with 11 bases left between them. CDR1 and CDR2 from the germline V gene are MNHEY and SMNVEV (reference sequence). CDR3 nucleotides: TGTGCCAGCAGTTTTGTAGGGAAAGGCAATCAGCCCCAGCATTTT. Its protein product is CASSFVGKGNQPQHF.

The genes are TRBV6-6 and TRBJ2-1, with 8 nucleotides matching TRBD2. Losses at the gene ends were 5 bases for V and 10 bases for J; bases not matched to a gene: 13. CDR3 length equals 15 residues. The germline V gene encodes CDR1 MNHNY and CDR2 SVGAGI (reference sequence). The chain's CDR3 is CASSKGLASSYEQFF. CDR3 DNA sequence: TGTGCCAGCAGTAAAGGACTAGCCAGCTCCTACGAGCAGTTCTTC.

This chain joins TRBV12-3 or TRBV12-4 and TRBJ1-6; D gene unclear. Between the trimmed V and J ends, which lost 0 bases and 4 bases, there was a span of 13 bases. CDR3 length: 17 amino acids. The CDR3 region is CASSLAGGGYYNSPLHF. The CDR3, as DNA: TGTGCCAGCAGTTTAGCGGGCGGCGGCTATTATAATTCACCCCTCCACTTT.

The V gene is TRBV10-3, the J gene TRBJ2-2; 8 nucleotides match TRBD1. V gave up 7 bases and J gave up 3 bases; unmatched junction bases: 10. Germline loops: CDR1 ENHRY, CDR2 SYGVKD. CDR3 length equals 16 residues. The CDR3 DNA is TGTGCCATCAAGTCAGGGGGCATTGAGGACACCGGGGAGCTGTTTTTT. It is translated as CAIKSGGIEDTGELFF.

This clonotype was seen a few times. This sequence joins TRBV15 and TRBJ2-4, with D unclear. The better agreement between TRBJ2-7 and the DNA end casts doubt on the J call. From germline, CDR1 is LNHNV and CDR2 YYDKDF (reference sequence). This CDR3 is built from 13 residues. CDR3 nucleotide sequence: TGTGCCACCAGCAGGAGTGTCGTGGGCGAGCAGTACTTC. Its protein product is CATSRSVVGEQYF.

V and J are TRBV7-2 and TRBJ2-3; 7 bases are shared with TRBD2. Germline V gene data show CDR1 as SGHTA and CDR2 as FQGNSA. After removal of 5 bases from V and 1 base from J, the junction contained 12 bases not matched to a gene. The CDR3 sequence is 17 residues long. The CDR3 DNA reads as TGTGCCAGCAGCCCTCCGCCCCTGAGCGGGGGCACAGATACGCAGTATTTT. Translated: CASSPPPLSGGTDTQYF.

The rearrangement joins TRBV6-1 to TRBJ2-2; D call uncertain. CDR1 is MNHNS and CDR2 is SASEGT in the germline V gene. This CDR3 region has 14 residues. V lost 2 bases and J 4 bases, leaving 8 bases between the germline ends. CDR3 residues: CASSELRFTGELFF. The CDR3 region has the DNA TGTGCCAGCAGTGAACTCCGGTTCACCGGGGAGCTGTTTTTT.

The rearrangement uses TRBV12-3 or TRBV12-4 and TRBJ2-5, with a tentative D call TRBD2 (6 bases). The DNA matches TRBJ2-7 better at its end, which makes the J call doubtful. The CDR3 is 14 residues long. CDR3 DNA sequence: TGTGCCAGCAGCTTCCCATCGGGAGCCTACGAGCAGTACTTC. It translates to CASSFPSGAYEQYF.

The J gene is TRBJ1-6, the V gene TRBV20-1; D remains ambiguous. The CDR3 extends over 14 amino acids. The germline CDR1 and CDR2 sequences are DFQATT and SNEGSKA (reference sequence). Trimming pared 1 base from V and 11 bases from J, leaving 15 bases between. The DNA of the CDR3 is TGCAGTGCTAGAGGTACCGAAGATTGGGCACCCCTCCACTTT. Translated: CSARGTEDWAPLHF.

The rearrangement uses TRBV6-2 or TRBV6-3 and TRBJ1-1; D may be TRBD1 (5 bases). V lost 0 bases and J lost 0, with 8 bases in between. CDR1 MNHEY and CDR2 SVGEGT come from the germline V gene. The CDR3 has 15 amino acids. This CDR3 reads CASSYSQGMNTEAFF. CDR3 coding DNA: TGTGCCAGCAGTTACTCCCAGGGAATGAACACTGAAGCTTTCTTT.